Presented here are 4 T cell receptor beta chains from one specimen sequenced in a study of T cells after yellow fever vaccination. A single record per CDR3 protein comes from TCRdb applying MiXCR to the 5' RACE reads. The data contain 400,000 or so distinct CDR3 sequences, more than 5.5% of them seen just once; the ten biggest clones take up about 15%. The specimen was PBMCs, collected 5 days after the yellow fever booster vaccination. The receptor source for this set is a man in his thirties or forties who received the YFV17D yellow fever vaccine.

This clonotype was counted ten times or more. The rearrangement uses TRBV20-1 and TRBJ2-7; TRBD1 matches 7 bases. Trimming cost V 4 bases and J 4 bases; bases outside gene matches: 10. CDR3 length: 14 amino acids. CDR1 is DFQATT, CDR2 SNEGSKA, per germline (reference sequence). The CDR3 coding sequence is TGCAGTGCTATCCCGGGACAGAGGAATTACGAGCAGTACTTC. Residues: CSAIPGQRNYEQYF.

This clonotype appeared many times. The chain is built from TRBV9 and TRBJ2-1; the D gene is possibly TRBD2 (5 bases). This CDR3 spans 16 amino acids. V dropped 3 bases and J dropped 5 bases, with 18 bases sitting between them. Germline CDR1 reads SGDLS; CDR2 reads YYNGEE. The CDR3 coding sequence is TGTGCCAGCAGCGACCCCCGGCTAGCTTTCCACAATGAGCAGTTCTTC. It specifies CASSDPRLAFHNEQFF.

This chain connects TRBV19 to TRBJ1-2; 12 bases are shared with TRBD1. The CDR3 has 16 residues. Germline CDR1 is LNHDA and CDR2 is SQIVND (reference sequence). Trimming took 5 bases from V and 4 from J; bases not matched to a gene: 8. The CDR3 nucleotides read TGTGCCAGTAGTCATCCACGGGACAGGGGGCTCTATGGCTACACCTTC. This translates into CASSHPRDRGLYGYTF.

This chain connects TRBV7-9 to TRBJ2-2; D perhaps matches TRBD2 (6 bases). Germline CDR1 SEHNR, CDR2 FQNEAQ (reference sequence). V was clipped by 2 bases and J by 7 bases, with 14 bases between them. The CDR3 is made up of 15 amino acids. CDR3 nucleotide sequence: TGTGCCAGCAGCTTAACTAGCTCTCGAAACGGGGAGCTGTTTTTT. Its translation is CASSLTSSRNGELFF.